The subject of this entry is one TCR beta chain. This sample was taken from a study of blood T cell repertoires in COVID-19. Across the study: In each case, the material was cDNA or gDNA derived from T cells, B-cell-depleted T cells, or PBMCs.

Assay: immunoSEQ multiplex PCR; the TCRdb copy retains only in-frame clones and omits some. Of about 280,000 clones in the sample, around nine tenths were seen once. The CDR3 contains 14 residues. Looked up from germline, CDR1 is SGHTA and CDR2 is FQGNSA. V dropped 5 bases and J dropped 7 bases, with 14 bases sitting between them. The source is a woman between 40 and 50 years old who had recovered from COVID-19. Specimen: PBMCs or T cells enriched from blood (not recorded which). The genes are TRBV7-2 and TRBJ2-2; D perhaps matches TRBD2 (6 bases). The CDR3 bases are TGTGCCAGCAGCGCTCGATTGGGGGGCGGGGAGCTGTTTTTT. Translating it yields CASSARLGGGELFF.